This T cell receptor (beta chain) was sequenced for a study of lymphopenia after photon versus proton radiotherapy. A word on this clone: The antigen remains unidentified.

Study-wide results and caveats: Post-nadir diversity loss with photons came from oligoclonal expansion, particularly CD8+ Temra cells. Proton therapy kept repertoires fairly stable, unlike photons, which gained effector/memory cells. A bigger post-nadir fall in TCR diversity correlated inversely with survival time in deceased patients.

Clones were read by immunoSEQ multiplex PCR, and TCRdb kept only the in-frame ones, dropping some. The sample has tens of thousands of clones; around 86% are singletons. The origin of this receptor is a man aged 40-55 years with gastric cancer. The source was peripheral blood, collected from a patient treated with photon-based radiotherapy.

CDR3 amino acids: CASSEQGYSNQPQHF. The DNA of the CDR3 is TGTGCCAGCAGTGAACAGGGATATAGCAATCAGCCCCAGCATTTT. The rearrangement uses TRBV6-1 and TRBJ1-5; tentative D call: TRBD1 (5 bases). V lost 2 bases and J lost 0, with 8 bases in between. Germline CDR1 is MNHNS and CDR2 is SASEGT. This CDR3 has 15 amino acids.